These 22 T cell receptor beta chains were sequenced from one sample in a study of CD8 T cells in ankylosing spondylitis. Findings of the study overall: It appeared that ankylosing spondylitis blood was characterized by a TCR beta motif of several highly homologous variants.

TCRdb analysed the 5' RACE reads with MiXCR anew, one entry per CDR3 protein. Of over 450,000 distinct CDR3 sequences listed, roughly 13% are singletons. Their recognized antigens are unknown. The sample taken for sequencing was blood, either unsorted or a sorted T cell fraction (not recorded which). These receptors all come from a male donor with ankylosing spondylitis.

The rearrangement joins TRBV5-1 to TRBJ1-1; D gene uncertain. The CDR3 is 14 amino acids. Per germline, CDR1 SGHRS and CDR2 YFSETQ. V gave up 4 bases and J gave up 4 bases, with 14 bases separating them. Here the CDR3 reads CASSLIPWSTEAFF. The DNA of the CDR3 is TGCGCCAGCAGCCTCATCCCTTGGTCCACTGAAGCTTTCTTT.

This clonotype was observed many times. A junction end diverges from the germline sequence, so it may reflect a read error. V gene TRBV5-1 combines with J gene TRBJ2-1; D is undetermined. Germline CDR1 SGHRS, CDR2 YFSETQ. CDR3 length equals 10 residues. The CDR3 DNA follows: TGCGCCAGCAGCTCTTTAGCTGACTTTTTC. Its translation is CASSSLADFF.

This clonotype appeared many times. J is TRBJ2-7 and V is TRBV12-3 or TRBV12-4; perhaps TRBD1 as D (5 bases). With 5 bases removed from V and 6 bases from J, the gap between germline ends came to 14 bases. The CDR3 totals 13 residues. CDR3 amino acids: CASSPTGSGEQYV. The DNA of the CDR3 is TGTGCCAGCAGTCCTACAGGTTCGGGCGAGCAGTACGTC.

This clonotype was detected a few times. The V and J genes are TRBV20-1 and TRBJ2-3, with a weak D call TRBD1 (6 bases). The length of the CDR3 is 13 residues. Trimming left V 8 bases short and J 5 bases short, with 17 bases between. Germline-derived CDR1 and CDR2 are DFQATT and SNEGSKA (reference sequence). CDR3 DNA: TGCAGTCTTACCGGGACACAACAAGATACGCAGTATTTT. Translation: CSLTGTQQDTQYF.

The rearrangement joins TRBV4-2 to TRBJ2-2; 9 nucleotides agree with TRBD1. Germline lookup yields CDR1 LGHNA and CDR2 YNFKEQ. The V segment lost 0 bases and the J segment 7 bases; nucleotides outside the gene matches: 3. The CDR3 totals 15 residues. CDR3 nucleotide sequence: TGTGCCAGCAGCCAAGATTGGGGACAGGGCGGGGAGCTGTTTTTT. The encoded protein is CASSQDWGQGGELFF.

This clonotype was seen a few times. V is TRBV24-1 and J is TRBJ1-1; D remains ambiguous. Trimming took off 0 bases at V and 2 bases at J, with 0 bases between the two ends. Looked up from germline, CDR1 is KGHDR and CDR2 is SFDVKD. The CDR3 is made up of 12 amino acids. For the CDR3, the DNA is TGTGCCACCAGTGATTTGAACACTGAAGCTTTCTTT. Translating it yields CATSDLNTEAFF.

J is TRBJ2-2 and V is TRBV6-2 or TRBV6-3; D unclear. Trimming removed 6 bases from V and 0 bases from J, with 8 bases in between. Germline V gene lookup returns CDR1 MNHEY and CDR2 SVGEGT. The CDR3 contains 14 residues. The CDR3 DNA reads TGTGCCAGCAGACGGGCGGCGAACACCGGGGAGCTGTTTTTT. This translates into CASRRAANTGELFF.

This clonotype has ten or more counts. V usage is TRBV12-3 or TRBV12-4 and J usage is TRBJ1-1, with no clear D. V was clipped by 3 bases and J by 7 bases, with 15 bases between them. This CDR3 spans 14 amino acids. CDR3 in DNA: TGTGCCAGCAGTTTGAGAGGCTTAGACGGTGAAGCTTTCTTT. Its protein product is CASSLRGLDGEAFF.

The V gene is TRBV20-1, the J gene TRBJ2-3; D is unclear. This CDR3 is 11 amino acids long. The V end lost 6 bases, the J end lost 3 bases, and 7 bases lay between the germline ends. The germline gives CDR1 DFQATT, CDR2 SNEGSKA (reference sequence). CDR3 amino acids: CSAIQTDTQYF. The CDR3, as DNA: TGCAGTGCAATTCAGACAGATACGCAGTATTTT.

As concerns this clonotype: Germline and junction disagree at one end, which may indicate a read error. The chain combines TRBV6-1 with TRBJ1-1; 8 nucleotides align to TRBD1. The CDR3 runs to 16 residues. Germline V gives CDR1 MNHNS, CDR2 SASEGT. DNA for the CDR3: TGTGACAGCAGGATAGGGGCAGGGGGCGCAAATACTGAAGCTTTCTTT. Its protein product is CDSRIGAGGANTEAFF.

This clonotype was seen only a few times. The gene calls are TRBV4-2 and TRBJ1-1; D might be TRBD1 (6 bases). V was clipped by 0 bases and J by 4 bases, with 18 bases between them. The CDR3 runs to 17 residues. Germline V lookup: CDR1 LGHNA, CDR2 YNFKEQ. The CDR3: CASSQDPGGPLGTEAFF. CDR3 nucleotide sequence: TGTGCCAGCAGCCAAGACCCGGGGGGCCCATTAGGCACTGAAGCTTTCTTT.

The V and J genes are TRBV4-1 and TRBJ2-1, with D perhaps matching TRBD1 or TRBD2 (5 bases each). The CDR3 covers 13 residues. Germline-derived CDR1 and CDR2 are MGHRA and YSYEKL. V lost 0 bases, J lost 10 bases, and 10 bases lay in between. DNA of the CDR3: TGCGCCAGCAGCCAAGATACGGGGCGGGAGCAGTTCTTC. Its protein product is CASSQDTGREQFF.

The genes are TRBV19 and TRBJ1-2; tentatively, D is TRBD1 (6 bases). CDR3 length: 16 amino acids. Per germline, CDR1 LNHDA and CDR2 SQIVND (reference sequence). V was pared by 5 bases and J by 2 bases, with 18 bases between. CDR3 coding DNA: TGTGCCAGTAGTCCCCAGATACAGGGTACGAACTATGGCTACACCTTC. Translating it yields CASSPQIQGTNYGYTF.

The V and J genes are TRBV5-6 and TRBJ2-5; no firm D call. The CDR3 loop spans 11 amino acids. V gave up 6 bases and J gave up 5 bases, with 8 bases separating them. Germline CDR1 reads SGHDT; CDR2 reads YYEEEE. The CDR3 region is CASIRSETQYF. In nucleotides, the CDR3 is TGTGCCAGCATCCGTAGCGAGACCCAGTACTTC.

V usage is TRBV5-6 and J usage is TRBJ1-4; D ambiguous. Germline values: CDR1 SGHDT, CDR2 YYEEEE. This CDR3 region has 15 residues. V lost 4 bases and J lost 0, with 10 bases in between. As DNA, the CDR3 is TGTGCCAGCAGCCCCTTGGCGGCAACTAATGAAAAACTGTTTTTT. As protein: CASSPLAATNEKLFF.

This clonotype has only a few counts. The rearrangement uses TRBV5-1 and TRBJ1-2; unclear D gene. The ends were cut back, 4 bases at V and 9 bases at J, with 22 bases in the middle. The CDR3 has 15 amino acids. Germline V lookup: CDR1 SGHRS, CDR2 YFSETQ. The CDR3 is CASSAGWASEGSYTF. The CDR3 DNA follows: TGCGCCAGCAGCGCTGGTTGGGCGTCGGAGGGTAGCTACACCTTC. The full variable domain, in which reference TRBV5-1 and TRBJ1-2 provide the parts outside the CDR3, is KAGVTQTPRYLIKTRGQQVTLSCSPISGHRSVSWYQQTPGQGLQFLFEYFSETQRNKGNFPGRFSGRQFSNSRSEMNVSTLELGDSALYLCASSAGWASEGSYTFGSGTRLTVV.

The chain recombines TRBV29-1 with TRBJ2-1; no firm D call. This CDR3 region has 14 residues. Trimming took off 6 bases at V and 0 bases at J, with 12 bases between the two ends. Germline V gene sequence: CDR1 SQVTM, CDR2 ANQGSEA. The CDR3 bases are TGCAGCGTGACCCACACGAGCTCCTACAATGAGCAGTTCTTC. Protein: CSVTHTSSYNEQFF.

This clonotype was found a few times. The chain combines TRBV18 with TRBJ2-2, with D perhaps matching TRBD1 (5 bases). V gave up 2 bases and J gave up 5 bases, with 9 bases separating them. Germline CDR1 is KGHSH and CDR2 is LQKENI. The CDR3 loop spans 14 amino acids. CDR3 sequence reads: CASSPGAWTGELFF. The CDR3 DNA reads TGTGCCAGCTCACCAGGGGCTTGGACCGGGGAGCTGTTTTTT.

The chain employs TRBV2 and TRBJ2-3; D call uncertain. This CDR3 is 12 amino acids long. Per the germline V gene, CDR1 is SNHLY and CDR2 is FYNNEI. V was cut by 8 bases and J by 2 bases, with 8 bases left in between. CDR3 DNA sequence: TGTGCCAGCGACATAGCCACAGATACGCAGTATTTT. Translation: CASDIATDTQYF. Based on the CDR3 plus reference TRBV2 and TRBJ2-3, the full variable domain is EPEVTQTPSHQVTQMGQEVILRCVPISNHLYFYWYRQILGQKVEFLVSFYNNEISEKSEIFDDQFSVERPDGSNFTLKIRSTKLEDSAMYFCASDIATDTQYFGPGTRLTVL.

This clonotype occurred a few times. In DNA form, the CDR3 reads TGTGCCAGCTCACCGTTTGGCCAGGGGAGTAGCGGGACTAACTACGAGCAGTACGTC. Residues: CASSPFGQGSSGTNYEQYV. The chain uses TRBV18 and TRBJ2-7; TRBD2 matches at 8 bases. This CDR3 has 19 residues. Germline V CDR1 and CDR2: KGHSH, LQKENI. With V trimmed by 3 bases and J by 3 bases, 19 bases remained unmatched.

The CDR3 bases are TGTGCCAGCAGTTTACGCTGGGCTAGGGGGCAGTACGTC. Protein product: CASSLRWARGQYV. J is TRBJ2-7 and V is TRBV28; maybe TRBD1 (5 bases). With 2 bases removed from V and 9 bases from J, the gap between germline ends came to 14 bases. The CDR3 loop spans 13 amino acids. The germline V gene has CDR1 MDHEN and CDR2 SYDVKM.

This clonotype has a handful of counts. The V gene is TRBV3-1, the J gene TRBJ2-7; 11 bases are shared with TRBD2. The CDR3 consists of 15 residues. CDR1 is LGHDT and CDR2 is YNNKEL in the germline V gene (reference sequence). With 4 bases clipped from V and 2 bases from J, the junction kept 4 bases outside the gene matches. Written as DNA, the CDR3 is TGTGCCAGCAGCCCGCAACTAGCGGGGGCCTACGAGCAGTACTTC. It is translated as CASSPQLAGAYEQYF.